The 2 T cell receptor beta chains below all came from one sample that was sequenced in a study of blood T cell repertoires in COVID-19. Assay used: immunoSEQ multiplex PCR; TCRdb lists only in-frame clones, some missing. The data show 300,000 to 350,000 clones, 75% to 90% seen once. The sample was PBMCs or T cells enriched from blood (not recorded which). These receptors were collected from a man aged 25 to 45 who had recovered from COVID-19.

The rearrangement links TRBV3-1 (or the pseudogene TRBV3-2) to TRBJ2-1; unclear D gene. The CDR3 is made up of 15 amino acids. Trimming took off 3 bases at V and 5 bases at J, with 14 bases between the two ends. Looked up from germline, CDR1 is LGHDT and CDR2 is YNNKEL (reference sequence). As DNA, the CDR3 is TGTGCCAGCAGCCAGGCCCCCGACTCACACAATGAGCAGTTCTTC. Residues: CASSQAPDSHNEQFF.

This chain connects TRBV28 to TRBJ1-1; D is unclear. V was trimmed by 7 bases and J by 4 bases, leaving 13 bases between them. Per the germline V gene, CDR1 is MDHEN and CDR2 is SYDVKM. The CDR3 spans 13 residues. As DNA, the CDR3 is TGTGCCAGCAACCCTGGAGGAAGCACTGAAGCTTTCTTT. This translates into CASNPGGSTEAFF.